This T cell receptor beta chain was captured in a study of cytomegalovirus exposure and HLA in healthy donors. Study results and limitations: There were three CMV-associated chains whose specificity for CMV antigens was confirmed in vitro.

Only in-frame clones appear in the TCRdb table, and some are missing; sequencing was by immunoSEQ multiplex PCR. The sample records tens of thousands of clones, around 96% being singletons. About this clone: Its cognate antigen is unknown.

Sequencing input: PBMCs. The receptor was derived from a woman in her late teens or twenties in good health and CMV-seropositive.

The CDR3 region has the DNA TGTGCCAGCAGCGGGGGACTAGCGGGAGCTGAGACCCAGTACTTC. It encodes CASSGGLAGAETQYF. The chain recombines TRBV7-9 with TRBJ2-5, with 14 bases aligning to TRBD2. V lost 5 bases, J lost 5 bases, and 4 bases stayed unmatched. The CDR3 consists of 15 residues. Germline V gene lookup returns CDR1 SEHNR and CDR2 FQNEAQ (reference sequence).